The 13 T cell receptor beta chains below were found in one sample sequenced in a study of blood T cell repertoires in COVID-19 (dated by TCRdb to about 2020). Libraries were built with the immunoSEQ multiplex PCR assay. TCRdb provides this immuneACCESS table in a form limited to in-frame rearrangements. Some clones are lacking; in checked studies, under half of them reflect an unresolved V gene, and why the rest are absent is not known. This sample holds roughly 200,000 clones; roughly 88% were observed only once. The ten biggest clones cover 9.5% to 12% of the sample. The sequenced sample was peripheral blood. The receptors were sampled from a human donor with active or convalescent COVID-19. The donor label of this sample is uncertain.

The rearrangement links TRBV19 to TRBJ1-2, with D tentatively TRBD1 (6 bases). V lost 6 bases, J lost 4 bases, and 15 bases lay in between. The CDR3 is 14 amino acids. Per the germline V gene, CDR1 is LNHDA and CDR2 is SQIVND (reference sequence). The CDR3, as DNA: TGTGCCAGTAGGGACAGCACGCTGGGCTATGGCTACACCTTC. Translating it yields CASRDSTLGYGYTF. Variable domain in full (rest from reference TRBV19 and TRBJ1-2): DGGITQSPKYLFRKEGQNVTLSCEQNLNHDAMYWYRQDPGQGLRLIYYSQIVNDFQKGDIAEGYSVSREKKESFPLTVTSAQKNPTAFYLCASRDSTLGYGYTFGSGTRLTVV.

The V call is TRBV5-1, the J call TRBJ2-5, with TRBD2 identical over 9 bases. CDR1 and CDR2 from the germline V gene are SGHRS and YFSETQ. This CDR3 region has 15 residues. The J segment lost 1 base and the V segment lost 4 bases, leaving 5 bases of the junction unmatched. The CDR3 bases are TGCGCCAGCAGCCCTCCGGGACTAGCCCAAGAGACCCAGTACTTC. Translated, it gives CASSPPGLAQETQYF.

This chain joins TRBV11-2 and TRBJ2-7; no reliable D call. V was cut by 1 base and J by 0 bases, with 7 bases left in between. This CDR3 has 14 amino acids. Germline CDR1 is SGHAT and CDR2 is FQNNGV. This CDR3 reads CASSLVLGSYEQYF. The CDR3 region has the DNA TGTGCCAGCAGCTTAGTCCTAGGCTCCTACGAGCAGTACTTC.

This chain uses TRBV28 with TRBJ2-2; 11 bases map to TRBD1. The V gene end was trimmed by 1 base and the J gene end by 6 bases; junction bases not matched to a gene: 10. This CDR3 is 18 amino acids long. Germline CDR1 MDHEN, CDR2 SYDVKM. Here the CDR3 reads CASSLSRTGGVFSGELFF. CDR3 nucleotide sequence: TGTGCCAGCAGTTTATCCAGGACAGGGGGCGTCTTTTCCGGGGAGCTGTTTTTT.

V usage is TRBV5-1 and J usage is TRBJ2-2; TRBD2 matches 8 bases. V lost 7 bases and J lost 7; bases outside the gene matches: 9. Germline V gene data show CDR1 as SGHRS and CDR2 as YFSETQ. This CDR3 is built from 14 residues. CDR3 DNA sequence: TGCGCCAGCGACACGGGGGGGTTCGGCGGGGAGCTGTTTTTT. It translates to CASDTGGFGGELFF.

The chain combines TRBV19 with TRBJ1-1, with 8 bases fitting TRBD1. V trimming: 5 bases; J trimming: 0 bases; junction bases outside the gene matches: 2. The germline CDR1 and CDR2 sequences are LNHDA and SQIVND (reference sequence). This CDR3 has 14 residues. CDR3 bases: TGTGCCAGTAGTGAGACAGGGGTGAACACTGAAGCTTTCTTT. It is translated as CASSETGVNTEAFF. The full variable domain, in which reference TRBV19 and TRBJ1-1 provide the parts outside the CDR3, is DGGITQSPKYLFRKEGQNVTLSCEQNLNHDAMYWYRQDPGQGLRLIYYSQIVNDFQKGDIAEGYSVSREKKESFPLTVTSAQKNPTAFYLCASSETGVNTEAFFGQGTRLTVV.

The rearrangement links TRBV19 to TRBJ1-1, with D possibly TRBD1 on 6 matching bases. Germline loops: CDR1 LNHDA, CDR2 SQIVND (reference sequence). This CDR3 has 17 residues. V lost 4 bases and J lost 1, with 19 bases in between. In DNA form, the CDR3 reads TGTGCCAGTAGTAAGGCCAGGGACATTTATAGGAACACTGAAGCTTTCTTT. Translated: CASSKARDIYRNTEAFF.

The chain couples TRBV27 to TRBJ2-2; tentatively, D is TRBD2 (5 bases). Germline CDR1 MNHEY, CDR2 SMNVEV (reference sequence). The CDR3 totals 16 residues. The V gene lost 6 bases and the J gene lost 5 bases, with 19 bases spanning the gap. The CDR3 loop reads CASSLNRPGGTGELFF. For the CDR3, the DNA is TGTGCCAGCAGCCTAAATCGCCCCGGCGGGACCGGGGAGCTGTTTTTT.

The chain uses TRBV11-3 and TRBJ2-2; 14 nucleotides line up with TRBD2. This CDR3 contains 16 residues. V lost 4 bases and J lost 5; bases outside the gene matches: 3. The germline CDR1 and CDR2 sequences are SGHNT and YENEEA. CDR3 bases: TGTGCCAGCAGCTCCGGACTAGCGGGGGGAACCGGGGAGCTGTTTTTT. As protein: CASSSGLAGGTGELFF.

This chain links TRBV5-1 with TRBJ2-2; 10 bases fit TRBD1. Germline values: CDR1 SGHRS, CDR2 YFSETQ. The CDR3 runs to 16 residues. After removal of 4 bases from V and 6 bases from J, the junction contained 9 bases not matched to a gene. This chain's CDR3 is CASSKTGGPRPGELFF. CDR3 DNA sequence: TGCGCCAGCAGCAAGACAGGGGGCCCACGACCCGGGGAGCTGTTTTTT.

This chain connects TRBV5-6 to TRBJ1-6; no definite D call. Trimming cost V 1 base and J 15 bases, with 17 bases left between them. Per the germline V gene, CDR1 is SGHDT and CDR2 is YYEEEE. This CDR3 is built from 14 residues. The CDR3 is CASSLRQAAPHLHF. CDR3 in DNA: TGTGCCAGCAGCTTGCGCCAGGCCGCTCCCCACCTCCACTTT.

V and J are TRBV5-1 and TRBJ1-2; TRBD1 matches 9 bases. Trimming took 5 bases from V and 7 from J; bases not matched to a gene: 9. Germline V lookup: CDR1 SGHRS, CDR2 YFSETQ. CDR3 length: 14 residues. The CDR3 region is CASRGTGGVGGYTF. The CDR3 DNA sequence: TGCGCCAGCAGGGGAACAGGGGGCGTTGGTGGCTACACCTTC.

J is TRBJ2-1 and V is TRBV11-1; 11 bases map to TRBD2. The CDR3 sequence is 16 residues long. Germline trimming cut 5 bases from V and 7 bases from J; bases unmatched to any gene: 10. In germline, CDR1 is SGHAT, CDR2 FQDESV (reference sequence). The CDR3 spells CASSRLRASGGNEQFF. The CDR3 DNA reads TGTGCCAGCAGCCGGCTCCGGGCTAGCGGGGGGAATGAGCAGTTCTTC.